This record covers a single TCR beta chain. Antigen unknown. Methods used by the authors: The study built a papillary thyroid cancer distant-metastasis classifier from CDR3 differences across clinicopathological groups. TCRdb re-analyzed the PCR reads using MiXCR. These V and J calls rely on TCRdb rather than the paper's analysis. Here the sample spans roughly 16,000 clones, about 31% being singletons. The CDR3 is made up of 16 amino acids. V was shortened by 1 base and J by 4 bases, with 14 bases between the two germline ends. Germline V gene sequence: CDR1 LNHDA, CDR2 SQIVND (reference sequence). This specimen belongs to a study of metastatic and nonmetastatic thyroid tumors. Whole-study context: Across peripheral blood and tumor or nodule tissue samples taken from malignant and benign thyroid patients, the repertoires were compared with one another. Points from the study as a whole: As reported, TCR beta diversity in blood and tumor was significantly higher in malignant thyroid tumors than in benign nodules.

Patients underwent thyroid surgery, and none had received any treatment before it. The rearrangement joins TRBV19 to TRBJ1-5; the D is unclear. The receptor comes from a female donor with papillary thyroid cancer or a benign thyroid nodule (not recorded which). Some clones in this sample may be carry-over from other donors' samples. The sequencing sample was made of tumor tissue. The CDR3 DNA reads as TGTGCCAGTAGTATAGGTCGTTTGGCAGTAAATCAGCCCCAGCATTTT. Amino acid sequence: CASSIGRLAVNQPQHF.